These T cell receptor beta chains were read from a single sample in a study of blood T cell repertoires in COVID-19. Here immunoSEQ multiplex PCR was the method, and the copy in TCRdb shows in-frame clones only, minus some. This sample has about 380,000 clones, with more than 70% found just once. Sample: PBMCs or T cells enriched from blood (not recorded which). The receptors shown here come from a young man who had recovered from COVID-19. The CDR3 runs from the conserved cysteine through the conserved F or W. The order of the fields is V gene, clone size, D gene, J gene, CDR3 protein, CDR3 DNA. D genes are given only for firm matches. Size values are once, few and many counts, or a class for expanded clones, and some rows have none.

TRBV5-1	NA	TRBD1	TRBJ1-1	CASSSGQGYTEAFF	TGCGCCAGCAGCTCGGGACAGGGGTACACTGAAGCTTTCTTT
TRBV29-1	NA	NA	TRBJ1-4	CSVAGRGSEKLFF	TGCAGCGTTGCGGGGAGGGGGAGCGAAAAACTGTTTTTT
TRBV19	NA	NA	TRBJ1-6	CASTLTLSYNSPLHF	TGTGCCAGTACCCTCACTCTCTCCTATAATTCACCCCTCCACTTT
TRBV25-1	NA	NA	TRBJ1-1	CASSEQRGFTEAFF	TGTGCCAGCAGTGAACAAAGGGGCTTCACTGAAGCTTTCTTT
TRBV5-1	NA	NA	TRBJ2-7	CASSLTGIYEQYF	TGCGCCAGCAGCTTGACGGGAATCTACGAGCAGTACTTC
TRBV27	NA	NA	TRBJ1-1	CASNRPGMNTEAFF	TGTGCCAGCAACCGACCGGGGATGAACACTGAAGCTTTCTTT
TRBV12-3/TRBV12-4	NA	TRBD1	TRBJ2-2	CASSPRGLELFF	TGTGCCAGCAGCCCTAGGGGGCTGGAGCTGTTTTTT
TRBV19	NA	TRBD1	TRBJ1-4	CASSIDSGGGDEKLFF	TGTGCCAGTAGTATAGATAGCGGAGGGGGCGATGAAAAACTGTTTTTT
TRBV27	NA	NA	TRBJ2-5	CASSPFEGWETQYF	TGTGCCAGCAGTCCCTTCGAGGGTTGGGAGACCCAGTACTTC
TRBV19	few	NA	TRBJ1-4	CASRIRASGEKLFF	TGTGCCAGCAGAATCAGGGCCTCCGGGGAAAAACTGTTTTTT
TRBV2	NA	TRBD1	TRBJ2-1	CASSPGGLSYNEQFF	TGTGCCAGCAGCCCAGGGGGCCTTTCCTACAATGAGCAGTTCTTC
TRBV6-5	NA	NA	TRBJ1-3	CASRGMEEAGNTIYF	TGTGCCAGCAGAGGGATGGAGGAAGCCGGAAACACCATATATTTT
TRBV5-1	NA	TRBD1	TRBJ1-1	CASSPRTGRTEAFF	TGCGCCAGCAGCCCTCGGACAGGGAGGACTGAAGCTTTCTTT
TRBV3-1/TRBV3-2	NA	NA	TRBJ1-3	CASRDSFSGNTIYF	TGTGCCAGCAGAGACAGCTTCTCTGGAAACACCATATATTTT
TRBV6-1	once	NA	TRBJ1-2	CASSEVGMGGSYGYTF	TGTGCCAGCAGTGAAGTGGGTATGGGGGGAAGCTATGGCTACACCTTC
TRBV7-9	NA	NA	TRBJ1-4	CASSLLAANEKLFF	TGTGCCAGCAGCTTATTGGCAGCGAATGAAAAACTGTTTTTT
TRBV7-8	NA	TRBD1	TRBJ2-7	CASSFRGQGSYEQYF	TGTGCCAGCAGCTTCAGGGGACAGGGGTCCTACGAGCAGTACTTC
TRBV6-2/TRBV6-3	NA	TRBD1	TRBJ2-7	CASTPVGTGDYEQYF	TGTGCCAGCACCCCTGTAGGGACAGGGGACTACGAGCAGTACTTC
TRBV9	NA	NA	TRBJ1-6	CASSPGVRGLNSPLHF	TGTGCCAGCAGCCCCGGGGTCAGGGGATTGAATTCACCCCTCCACTTT
TRBV18	NA	NA	TRBJ1-5	CASSPGQNQPQHF	TGTGCCAGCTCACCGGGGCAGAATCAGCCCCAGCATTTT
TRBV18	NA	NA	TRBJ2-6	CASSPRGSGANVLTF	TGTGCCAGCTCCCCTCGGGGCTCTGGGGCCAACGTCCTGACTTTC
TRBV28	few	TRBD1	TRBJ2-7	CASSLEMGQGDYEQYF	TGTGCCAGCAGTCTAGAGATGGGACAGGGTGACTACGAGCAGTACTTC
TRBV18	NA	NA	TRBJ1-1	CASSPDRGEGLRAFNTEAFF	TGTGCCAGCTCACCCGATCGAGGGGAGGGTCTTCGGGCGTTTAACACTGAAGCTTTCTTT
TRBV6-5	NA	TRBD2	TRBJ2-7	CASSYGRLGGYEQYF	TGTGCCAGCAGTTACGGACGACTCGGGGGGTACGAGCAGTACTTC
TRBV4-2	NA	NA	TRBJ2-2	CASSQVRWGAGELFF	TGTGCCAGCAGCCAAGTAAGATGGGGAGCCGGGGAGCTGTTTTTT
TRBV23-1	NA	NA	TRBJ1-5	CASSQSGQNYQPQHF	TGCGCCAGCAGTCAATCTGGGCAGAACTATCAGCCCCAGCATTTT
TRBV6-5	NA	NA	TRBJ1-2	CASSQDRANYGYTF	TGTGCCAGCAGTCAGGACAGAGCTAACTATGGCTACACCTTC
TRBV9	NA	TRBD1	TRBJ1-4	CASSGQGFNEKLFF	TGTGCCAGCAGCGGACAGGGGTTTAATGAAAAACTGTTTTTT
TRBV29-1	NA	NA	TRBJ1-1	CSVVKAGGGAFF	TGCAGCGTTGTAAAGGCCGGTGGCGGAGCTTTCTTT
TRBV7-9	NA	NA	TRBJ1-4	CASSPTFKEKLFF	TGTGCCAGCAGCCCTACCTTCAAGGAAAAACTGTTTTTT
TRBV19	once	NA	TRBJ1-3	CASSILRGGISGNTIYF	TGTGCCAGTAGTATCTTGCGGGGGGGAATCTCTGGAAACACCATATATTTT
TRBV6-5	few	TRBD1	TRBJ1-2	CASSSGTGSYGYTF	TGTGCCAGCAGTTCCGGGACAGGATCATATGGCTACACCTTC
TRBV5-1	NA	NA	TRBJ2-3	CASRSGTDTQYF	TGCGCCAGCAGGAGCGGCACAGATACGCAGTATTTT
TRBV5-1	NA	NA	TRBJ1-1	CASSLAVVNTEAFF	TGCGCCAGCAGCTTGGCGGTAGTGAACACTGAAGCTTTCTTT
TRBV7-3	NA	NA	TRBJ1-1	CASSQSGNTEAFF	TGTGCCAGCAGCCAGTCGGGAAACACTGAAGCTTTCTTT
TRBV7-2	NA	TRBD1	TRBJ2-6	CASSPRTGDSGANVLTF	TGTGCCAGCAGCCCCAGGACAGGGGACTCTGGGGCCAACGTCCTGACTTTC
TRBV6-5	NA	TRBD2	TRBJ2-1	CASSYSMTSGGAEQFF	TGTGCCAGCAGTTACTCGATGACTAGCGGGGGGGCTGAGCAGTTCTTC
TRBV19	NA	NA	TRBJ1-6	CASSRSRQSGNSPLHF	TGTGCCAGTAGTAGATCGCGGCAGTCGGGGAATTCACCCCTCCACTTT
TRBV5-1	once	NA	TRBJ2-2	CASSLEGRTANTGELFF	TGCGCCAGCAGCTTGGAAGGCAGGACAGCGAACACCGGGGAGCTGTTTTTT
TRBV9	NA	TRBD2	TRBJ2-1	CASSVVLAGEGEQFF	TGTGCCAGCAGCGTAGTACTAGCGGGGGAGGGTGAGCAGTTCTTC
TRBV4-3	NA	TRBD1	TRBJ2-1	CASSQEVGGLEQFF	TGCGCCAGCAGCCAAGAGGTAGGGGGCCTTGAGCAGTTCTTC
TRBV27	NA	NA	TRBJ2-2	CASSLWGAGELFF	TGTGCCAGCAGTTTATGGGGGGCCGGGGAGCTGTTTTTT
TRBV11-2	NA	NA	TRBJ1-1	CASSGQRNTEAFF	TGTGCCAGCAGCGGACAGAGGAACACTGAAGCTTTCTTT
TRBV19	NA	NA	TRBJ1-4	CATGPGAHEKLFF	TGTGCCACTGGACCGGGAGCTCATGAAAAACTGTTTTTT
TRBV5-1	NA	TRBD1	TRBJ2-7	CASSLPPITGVPRHEQYF	TGCGCCAGCAGCCTTCCCCCCATTACAGGGGTCCCTCGGCACGAGCAGTACTTC
TRBV18	NA	TRBD1	TRBJ1-2	CASSPDRDGYTF	TGTGCCAGCTCACCGGACAGGGATGGCTACACCTTC
TRBV18	few	NA	TRBJ1-1	CASSGQMNTEAFF	TGTGCCAGCTCAGGACAGATGAACACTGAAGCTTTCTTT
TRBV10-3	NA	TRBD2	TRBJ2-1	CAISESLAGGLYNEQFF	TGTGCCATCAGTGAGTCCCTAGCGGGGGGCCTATACAATGAGCAGTTCTTC